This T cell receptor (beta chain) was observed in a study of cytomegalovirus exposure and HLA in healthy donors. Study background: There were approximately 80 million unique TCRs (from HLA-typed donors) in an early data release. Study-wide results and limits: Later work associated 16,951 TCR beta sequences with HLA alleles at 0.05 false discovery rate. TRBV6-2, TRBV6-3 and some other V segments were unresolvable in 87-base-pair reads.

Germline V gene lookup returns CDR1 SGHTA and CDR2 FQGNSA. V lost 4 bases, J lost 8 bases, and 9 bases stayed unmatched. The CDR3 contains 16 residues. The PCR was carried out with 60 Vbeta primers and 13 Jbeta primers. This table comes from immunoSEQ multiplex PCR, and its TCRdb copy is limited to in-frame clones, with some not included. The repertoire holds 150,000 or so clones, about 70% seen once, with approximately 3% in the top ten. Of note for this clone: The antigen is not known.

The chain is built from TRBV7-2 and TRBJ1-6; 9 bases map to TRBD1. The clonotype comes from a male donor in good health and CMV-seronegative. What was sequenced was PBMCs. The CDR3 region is CASSSKSGTGYSPLHF. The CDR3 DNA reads TGTGCCAGCAGCTCCAAGTCCGGGACAGGGTATTCACCCCTCCACTTT.